One and the same sample provided the 27 T cell receptor beta chains below, sequenced in a study of T cells in Graves' hyperthyroidism and ophthalmopathy. Amplified TCR beta CDR3 regions came from RNA transcripts. TCR CDR3 underwent first-round RT-PCR with the HTBI primer set. Via MiXCR, TCRdb re-called the multiplex PCR reads, giving one row per CDR3 protein. The table shows some 700,000 distinct CDR3 sequences, with 15% to 20% occurring only once. Specimen: blood. Receptor source: a man aged 50 to 60 with Graves' hyperthyroidism.

The rearrangement joins TRBV2 to TRBJ2-7; TRBD1 matches 9 bases. Germline CDR1 reads SNHLY; CDR2 reads FYNNEI. The length of the CDR3 is 14 residues. J gave up 4 bases and V 6 bases, and 7 bases lay outside the gene matches. The CDR3 loop is CASSATGGVYEQYF. The CDR3 region has the DNA TGTGCCAGCAGCGCCACAGGGGGCGTGTACGAGCAGTACTTC.

This clonotype was seen many times. The V and J genes are TRBV30 and TRBJ2-7, with D unclear. The germline V and J ends were trimmed by 0 bases and 6 bases, with 12 bases remaining between them. This CDR3 has 13 residues. Per germline, CDR1 GTSNPN and CDR2 SVGIG (reference sequence). The CDR3 is CAWSVTTGTEQYF. Written as DNA, the CDR3 is TGTGCCTGGAGTGTGACGACGGGTACCGAGCAGTACTTC.

This clonotype was counted ten times or more. V usage is TRBV7-9 and J usage is TRBJ2-7; D might be TRBD2 (6 bases). The V gene lost 4 bases and the J gene lost 5 bases, with 18 bases spanning the gap. CDR1 SEHNR and CDR2 FQNEAQ come from the germline V gene (reference sequence). The CDR3 consists of 15 residues. Written as DNA, the CDR3 is TGTGCCAGCAGCTATATACGGGGGAGTGTACACGAGCAGTACTTC. It is translated as CASSYIRGSVHEQYF.

The chain has TRBV27 and TRBJ2-7, with TRBD1 identical over 9 bases. Germline V gives CDR1 MNHEY, CDR2 SMNVEV (reference sequence). Trimming removed 5 bases from V and 2 bases from J; junction bases left unmatched: 7. This CDR3 region has 15 residues. This CDR3 is CASSTLGQGPYEQYF. DNA for the CDR3: TGTGCCAGCAGTACCCTGGGACAGGGTCCCTACGAGCAGTACTTC.

This clonotype was seen only a few times. The chain is built from TRBV18 and TRBJ1-1; 8 bases agree with TRBD1. Germline V lookup: CDR1 KGHSH, CDR2 LQKENI. The CDR3 is 14 amino acids. The trim removed 4 bases at V and 3 bases at J, leaving 4 bases unmatched. Written as DNA, the CDR3 is TGTGCCAGCTCACGACGGACAGGGCACACTGAAGCTTTCTTT. It yields the protein CASSRRTGHTEAFF.

This clonotype showed up many times. The genes are TRBV5-1 and TRBJ2-1; 7 positions match TRBD1. The CDR3 length is 13 residues. CDR1 SGHRS and CDR2 YFSETQ come from the germline V gene. J lost 5 bases, V lost 4 bases, and 3 bases had no gene match. The CDR3 loop is CASSQDRNNEQFF. In DNA, the CDR3 is TGCGCCAGCAGCCAGGACAGGAACAATGAGCAGTTCTTC.

With regard to this clonotype: This could be a read error, since a much larger clone is one nucleotide away. The genes are TRBV10-2 and TRBJ1-6, with D maybe TRBD1 (6 bases). CDR1 and CDR2 (germline): WSHSY, SAAADI. This CDR3 spans 15 amino acids. The ends were cut back, 4 bases at V and 6 bases at J, with 13 bases in the middle. In DNA, the CDR3 is TGCGCCAGCAGTGGTGGACAGAACTGTAATTCACCCCTCCACTTT. Translated: CASSGGQNCNSPLHF.

Many counts were recorded for this clonotype. The CDR3: CASSTYPGLAGGYEQYF. The CDR3 DNA reads as TGTGCCAGCAGTACTTACCCGGGACTAGCGGGAGGATACGAGCAGTACTTC. The chain recombines TRBV6-2 or TRBV6-3 with TRBJ2-7; 15 bases agree with TRBD2. Germline CDR1 MNHEY, CDR2 SVGEGT. This CDR3 spans 17 amino acids. V shed 5 bases, J shed 4 bases, and the junction held 9 bases outside the gene matches.

On this clonotype: The junction departs from the called germline gene at one end, perhaps through a read error. The chain uses TRBV7-6 and TRBJ1-4, with D maybe TRBD1 (5 bases). The CDR3 is made up of 15 amino acids. The germline V gene encodes CDR1 SGHVS and CDR2 FNYEAQ. The CDR3 is CASSFHRDLNGKLFF. As DNA, the CDR3 is TGTGCCAGCAGCTTCCACCGGGACCTCAATGGAAAACTGTTTTTT.

This clonotype was counted many times. The V and J genes are TRBV7-2 and TRBJ2-7; the D call may be TRBD1 or TRBD2 (7 bases each). The CDR3 has 16 amino acids. Trimming removed 4 bases from V and 2 bases from J, with 18 bases in between. The germline CDR1 and CDR2 sequences are SGHTA and FQGNSA. The CDR3 DNA sequence: TGTGCCAGCAGCTCTCAGGGGGGGACCATAACCTACGAGCAGTACTTC. Protein sequence: CASSSQGGTITYEQYF.

This clonotype was seen a handful of times. This sequence joins TRBV20-1 and TRBJ1-1, with D possibly TRBD1 on 5 matching bases. This CDR3 has 14 amino acids. CDR1 is DFQATT and CDR2 is SNEGSKA in the germline V gene (reference sequence). With 0 bases removed from V and 4 bases from J, the gap between germline ends came to 12 bases. This CDR3 is CSARDPIGGTEAFF. The CDR3 DNA reads as TGCAGTGCTAGAGACCCGATCGGGGGCACTGAAGCTTTCTTT.

This clonotype was observed a handful of times. The V gene is TRBV9, the J gene TRBJ2-1; D gene uncertain. The CDR3 runs 16 residues. Germline lookup yields CDR1 SGDLS and CDR2 YYNGEE. Deletions cut 0 bases from V and 5 bases from J, with 15 bases between. The CDR3 sequence: CASSVAAGPSHNEQFF. The CDR3 region has the DNA TGTGCCAGCAGCGTAGCCGCCGGGCCTTCCCACAATGAGCAGTTCTTC.

The chain uses TRBV19 and TRBJ1-1; no clear D. Deletions cut 10 bases from V and 7 bases from J, with 16 bases between. Per the germline V gene, CDR1 is LNHDA and CDR2 is SQIVND (reference sequence). CDR3 length equals 12 residues. The CDR3 protein is CATSAPSGEAFF. In nucleotides, the CDR3 is TGTGCCACTTCGGCCCCGAGCGGTGAAGCTTTCTTT.

This clonotype was seen ten or more times. The chain has TRBV28 and TRBJ2-1, with TRBD2 matching 14 bases. CDR1 and CDR2 (germline): MDHEN, SYDVKM. CDR3 length: 17 amino acids. V lost 6 bases and J lost 3; bases outside the gene matches: 7. The CDR3 spells CASRGGTSGSFYNEQFF. The CDR3, as DNA: TGTGCCAGCAGGGGAGGGACTAGCGGGAGCTTCTACAATGAGCAGTTCTTC. Complete variable domain (other parts from reference TRBV28 and TRBJ2-1): DVKVTQSSRYLVKRTGEKVFLECVQDMDHENMFWYRQDPGLGLRLIYFSYDVKMKEKGDIPEGYSVSREKKERFSLILESASTNQTSMYLCASRGGTSGSFYNEQFFGPGTRLTVL.

V and J are TRBV6-1 and TRBJ2-1, with 8 nucleotides matching TRBD2. Per the germline V gene, CDR1 is MNHNS and CDR2 is SASEGT. The CDR3 is 18 amino acids. Germline trimming cut 4 bases from V and 0 bases from J; bases unmatched to any gene: 11. CDR3 DNA sequence: TGTGCCAGCAGTGTCCTACCTCCTAGCGGGTCCTCCTACAATGAGCAGTTCTTC. As protein: CASSVLPPSGSSYNEQFF.

This chain links TRBV4-3 with TRBJ2-7; 14 nucleotides agree with TRBD2. This CDR3 is 18 amino acids long. With V trimmed by 2 bases and J by 4 bases, 10 bases remained unmatched. Germline-derived CDR1 and CDR2 are LGHNA and YSLEER. CDR3 sequence (DNA): TGCGCCAGCAGCCAAAGATGGGGGACTAGCGGGAGAGAGTACGAGCAGTACTTC. Translating gives CASSQRWGTSGREYEQYF.

This clonotype was seen many times. CDR3: CAWSARRLRETQYF. CDR3 sequence (DNA): TGTGCCTGGAGCGCACGCCGTCTTCGGGAGACCCAGTACTTC. The gene calls are TRBV30 and TRBJ2-5; no reliable D call. Between the trimmed V and J ends, which lost 3 bases and 5 bases, there was a span of 16 bases. CDR3 length equals 14 residues. CDR1 is GTSNPN, CDR2 SVGIG, per germline (reference sequence).

In its sample, this clonotype was seen a few times. The gene calls are TRBV6-2 or TRBV6-3 and TRBJ2-2; no definite D call. This CDR3 is built from 13 residues. CDR1 is MNHEY and CDR2 is SVGEGT in the germline V gene. Trimming stripped 5 bases from V and 7 bases from J, with 11 bases between. CDR3 region: CASSRSWSGELFF. The DNA for the CDR3 is TGTGCCAGCAGTCGATCCTGGAGCGGGGAGCTGTTTTTT.

This clonotype occurred a few times. The chain couples TRBV6-4 to TRBJ2-3; D may be TRBD1 (6 bases). CDR3 length: 14 amino acids. With 6 bases removed from V and 2 bases from J, the gap between germline ends came to 12 bases. The germline V gene encodes CDR1 MRHNA and CDR2 SNTAGT. The CDR3 bases are TGTGCCAGCAGCTGGACAGTTTCCACAGATACGCAGTATTTT. It translates to CASSWTVSTDTQYF.

This clonotype was observed many times. V is TRBV27 and J is TRBJ2-2, with D tentatively TRBD1 (6 bases). This CDR3 comprises 15 residues. V dropped 8 bases and J dropped 6 bases, with 19 bases sitting between them. Germline CDR1 is MNHEY and CDR2 is SMNVEV (reference sequence). The CDR3, as DNA: TGTGCCAGCCACCGAGGCAGGGGAATTGCCGGGGAGCTGTTTTTT. Translating it yields CASHRGRGIAGELFF.

This sequence joins TRBV24-1 and TRBJ2-5; 13 bases are shared with TRBD2. The CDR3 is 18 residues long. V was pared by 9 bases and J by 0 bases, with 12 bases of the junction left unmatched. Germline-derived CDR1 and CDR2 are KGHDR and SFDVKD. CDR3 amino acids: CATGSRTSGSGDQETQYF. CDR3 nucleotide sequence: TGTGCCACCGGAAGTAGGACTAGCGGGAGCGGCGACCAAGAGACCCAGTACTTC.

There are many counts of this clonotype. The V call is TRBV27, the J call TRBJ2-7; tentative D call: TRBD2 (6 bases). Germline CDR1 reads MNHEY; CDR2 reads SMNVEV (reference sequence). The CDR3 runs 14 residues. V was clipped by 6 bases and J by 4 bases, with 16 bases between them. This CDR3 reads CASSLTREQYEQYF. The CDR3 bases are TGTGCCAGCAGCCTGACTAGGGAGCAATACGAGCAGTACTTC.

In its sample, this clonotype was seen many times. This chain joins TRBV2 and TRBJ2-5; 7 nucleotides line up with TRBD2. Germline V gene sequence: CDR1 SNHLY, CDR2 FYNNEI. The trim removed 3 bases at V and 3 bases at J, leaving 4 bases unmatched. The CDR3 sequence is 14 residues long. The CDR3 nucleotides are TGTGCCAGCAGTGATCCCCTAGCGGAAGAGACCCAGTACTTC. It yields the protein CASSDPLAEETQYF.

This clonotype was recorded at least ten times. The chain combines TRBV9 with TRBJ2-1, with 7 bases aligning to TRBD1. This CDR3 has 15 residues. With V trimmed by 3 bases and J by 6 bases, 9 bases remained unmatched. From germline, CDR1 is SGDLS and CDR2 YYNGEE. CDR3 DNA sequence: TGTGCCAGCAGCGGAAGCTACAGGGGTTCCAATGAGCAGTTCTTC. It translates to CASSGSYRGSNEQFF.

The V and J genes are TRBV27 and TRBJ2-1; TRBD2 matches at 8 bases. The CDR3 is made up of 15 amino acids. V lost 3 bases and J lost 7; bases outside the gene matches: 8. CDR1 and CDR2 (germline): MNHEY, SMNVEV (reference sequence). CDR3 protein: CASSFDGRARNEQFF. Written as DNA, the CDR3 is TGTGCCAGCAGTTTTGACGGGAGGGCCCGTAATGAGCAGTTCTTC.

Concerning this clonotype: The junction differs from germline at one of its ends, possibly a read error. This chain links TRBV5-1 with TRBJ1-1, with 12 positions matching TRBD1. The germline CDR1 and CDR2 sequences are SGHRS and YFSETQ. The CDR3 has 17 residues. The CDR3 DNA reads as TGTGCCAGCAGCTTTCCGGGACAGGGGGCCTCGAACACTGAAGCTTTCTTT. Its protein is CASSFPGQGASNTEAFF.

This clonotype was seen repeatedly, ten times or more. The chain is built from TRBV15 and TRBJ2-1, with TRBD1 matching over 9 bases. CDR1 and CDR2 (germline): LNHNV, YYDKDF (reference sequence). With 6 bases clipped from V and 8 bases from J, the junction kept 11 bases outside the gene matches. This CDR3 region has 15 residues. The CDR3 spells CATRDPGQGIDEQFF. The CDR3 coding sequence is TGTGCCACCAGGGACCCGGGACAGGGAATCGATGAGCAGTTCTTC.